This is a list of T cell receptor beta chains from one sample in a study of blood T cell repertoires in COVID-19. Method: immunoSEQ multiplex PCR; TCRdb's copy keeps in-frame clones and lacks some. The table includes about 90,000 clones, 80% detected once. Material for sequencing was peripheral blood. Receptor source: a woman aged 70 to 79 with acute or convalescent COVID-19. CDR3s include the opening cysteine and the closing phenylalanine or tryptophan. A D gene is named only where the DNA matches it firmly. Clone size is shown for a subset of rows, as once, few, many or a class of expanded clone.

j_call d_call v_call clone_size cdr3_aa cdr3_nt
TRBJ2-5 TRBD1 TRBV13 NA CASSFPGQEETQYF TGTGCCAGCAGCTTTCCCGGACAGGAAGAGACCCAGTACTTC
TRBJ2-5 TRBD1 TRBV28 NA CASSFDRGGQETQYF TGTGCCAGCAGTTTTGACAGGGGTGGGCAAGAGACCCAGTACTTC
TRBJ2-7 NA TRBV28 NA CASSFKTVAYEQYF TGTGCCAGCAGTTTCAAGACAGTAGCCTACGAGCAGTACTTC
TRBJ2-3 NA TRBV5-1 NA CASSLGRENTQYF TGCGCCAGCAGCTTGGGCAGGGAAAATACGCAGTATTTT
TRBJ2-1 TRBD2 TRBV7-3 NA CASSLSGSSYNEQFF TGTGCCAGCAGCCTAAGCGGGAGCTCCTACAATGAGCAGTTCTTC
TRBJ1-2 NA TRBV9 few CASSPMDGEETGYTF TGTGCCAGCAGCCCAATGGACGGGGAGGAGACTGGCTACACCTTC
TRBJ2-5 NA TRBV12-1 NA CASSFEGEGLLETQYF TGTGCCAGCAGCTTTGAGGGGGAGGGCCTCTTAGAGACCCAGTACTTC
TRBJ2-1 TRBD2 TRBV6-4 NA CASSESASGGYNEQFF TGTGCCAGCAGTGAATCTGCGAGCGGGGGGTACAATGAGCAGTTCTTC
TRBJ2-1 TRBD2 TRBV19 once CASSPAGGSYNEQFF TGTGCCAGTAGCCCAGCGGGGGGGTCCTACAATGAGCAGTTCTTC
TRBJ2-1 NA TRBV27 NA CASRQGGRNEQFF TGTGCCAGCAGACAGGGGGGGAGGAATGAGCAGTTCTTC
TRBJ2-7 NA TRBV7-9 NA CASSLSGYEQYF TGTGCCAGCAGCCTCAGCGGCTACGAGCAGTACTTC
TRBJ2-1 NA TRBV5-6 few CASSHSGGGEQFF TGTGCCAGCAGCCACTCTGGGGGCGGTGAGCAGTTCTTC
TRBJ1-1 NA TRBV28 many CASEVIGAMTTEAFF TGTGCCAGCGAGGTGATTGGGGCCATGACCACTGAAGCTTTCTTT
TRBJ1-5 NA TRBV10-3 NA CAIWAGVPQPQHF TGTGCCATCTGGGCAGGGGTTCCTCAGCCCCAGCATTTT
TRBJ1-2 NA TRBV28 NA CASSLQVDYGYTF TGTGCCAGCAGTTTACAGGTCGACTATGGCTACACCTTC
TRBJ2-7 NA TRBV27 NA CASSFGGRSYEQYF TGTGCCAGCAGTTTCGGGGGACGCTCCTACGAGCAGTACTTC
TRBJ2-3 TRBD2 TRBV29-1 NA CSGSGTRTDTQYF TGCAGCGGAAGCGGGACCCGCACAGATACGCAGTATTTT
TRBJ1-5 NA TRBV30 NA CAWSLPAGATVFDQPQHF TGTGCCTGGAGTCTACCCGCGGGGGCAACTGTATTCGATCAGCCCCAGCATTTT
TRBJ1-1 NA TRBV6-5 once CATSFAGGNTEAFF TGTGCCACCTCGTTCGCGGGGGGGAACACTGAAGCTTTCTTT